What follows is one T cell receptor (beta chain) and its context. These data belong to a study of blood T cell repertoires in COVID-19. About the research overall: Spain, Italy and the United States supplied samples that represented acute and convalescent COVID-19. T cells, B-cell-depleted T cells, or PBMCs provided the cDNA or gDNA that served as material.

The CDR3 has 13 residues. V lost 5 bases and J 6 bases, leaving 14 bases between the germline ends. CDR1 is MNHEY, CDR2 SVGAGI, per germline. TCRdb's table, derived via immunoSEQ multiplex PCR, lists solely in-frame clones and lacks some. The sample holds roughly 140,000 clones, roughly 76% seen once. This clonotype was sampled from a human donor with acute or convalescent COVID-19. The donor label of this sample is uncertain. The V call is TRBV6-5, the J call TRBJ2-7; no clear D gene. The material sequenced was peripheral blood. The CDR3 sequence is CASSPLIGGEQYF. DNA for the CDR3: TGTGCCAGCAGTCCACTCATCGGCGGCGAGCAGTACTTC.